This T cell receptor (beta chain) was identified during a study of T-cell reconstitution after alpha-beta-depleted transplantation in children. Whole-study findings and limits: The study traced high day-60 TCRbeta diversity in some patients to surviving recipient T cells and thymic progenitors. A year post-transplant, T-cell counts and diversity derived mostly from newly produced T cells. Alpha-beta T cells about two months after transplant reportedly derived from several hundred expanded graft clones.

A library of TCRbeta sequences, prepared with unique molecular identifiers, was generated. TCRdb re-derived calls from the PCR reads in MiXCR, one entry per CDR3 protein. The sample lists hundreds of thousands of distinct CDR3 sequences; roughly 13% were seen once. This clonotype has a handful of counts. What it binds is not known. V was cut by 3 bases and J by 2 bases, with 8 bases left in between. The CDR3 runs 13 residues. Germline CDR1 reads SGHVS; CDR2 reads FQNEAQ. The chain recombines TRBV7-8 with TRBJ2-7; no clear D gene. The receptor was derived from a male patient younger than 18 who had a stem cell transplant for acute myeloid leukemia, so the T cells may come from the graft donor. The material sequenced was PBMCs, mostly from graft donor cells, taken 360 days after TCRalphabeta/CD19-depleted stem cell transplant. For the CDR3, the DNA is TGTGCCAGCAGCTTTATAGTCCCCTACGAGCAGTACTTC. It codes for CASSFIVPYEQYF.